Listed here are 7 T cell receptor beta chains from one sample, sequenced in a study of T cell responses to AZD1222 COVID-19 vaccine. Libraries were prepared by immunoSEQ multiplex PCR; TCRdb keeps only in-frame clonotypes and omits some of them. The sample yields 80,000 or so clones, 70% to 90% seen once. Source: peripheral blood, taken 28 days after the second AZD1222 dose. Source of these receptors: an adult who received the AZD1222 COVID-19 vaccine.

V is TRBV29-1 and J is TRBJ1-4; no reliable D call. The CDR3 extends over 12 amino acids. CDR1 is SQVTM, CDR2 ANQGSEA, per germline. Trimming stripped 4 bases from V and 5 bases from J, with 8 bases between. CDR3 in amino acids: CSVVGRNEKLFF. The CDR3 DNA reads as TGCAGCGTTGTGGGGAGGAATGAAAAACTGTTTTTT.

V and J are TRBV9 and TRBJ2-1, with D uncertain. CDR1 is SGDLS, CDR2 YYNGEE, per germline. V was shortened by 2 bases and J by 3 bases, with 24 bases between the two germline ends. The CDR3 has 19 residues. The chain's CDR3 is CASSVEPILTTLLYNEQFF. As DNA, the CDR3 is TGTGCCAGCAGCGTCGAGCCAATTCTAACTACGTTACTCTACAATGAGCAGTTCTTC.

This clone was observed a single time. The CDR3 loop reads CASRGQRKNSPLHF. The DNA for the CDR3 is TGTGCCAGTAGGGGACAGAGGAAAAATTCACCCCTCCACTTT. V is TRBV19 and J is TRBJ1-6, with 7 positions matching TRBD1. This CDR3 contains 14 residues. The germline V gene encodes CDR1 LNHDA and CDR2 SQIVND (reference sequence). V was pared by 6 bases and J by 7 bases, with 6 bases of the junction left unmatched.

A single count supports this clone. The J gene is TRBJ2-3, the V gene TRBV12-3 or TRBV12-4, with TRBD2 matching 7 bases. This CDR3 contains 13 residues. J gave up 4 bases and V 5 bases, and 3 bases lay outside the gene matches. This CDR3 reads CASSLGLADTQYF. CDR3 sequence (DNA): TGTGCCAGCAGTCTCGGACTAGCAGATACGCAGTATTTT.

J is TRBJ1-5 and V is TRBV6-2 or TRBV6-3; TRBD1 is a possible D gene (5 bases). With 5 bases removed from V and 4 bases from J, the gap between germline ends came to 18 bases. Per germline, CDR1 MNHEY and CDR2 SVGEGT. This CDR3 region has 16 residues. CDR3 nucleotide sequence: TGTGCCAGCAGTCGGGGCGTCTTCCCCCTTAATCAGCCCCAGCATTTT. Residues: CASSRGVFPLNQPQHF.

Here the CDR3 reads CASSQVGGGLPGELFF. The CDR3 nucleotides read TGTGCCAGCAGCCAAGTAGGCGGGGGCCTCCCCGGGGAGCTGTTTTTT. The chain employs TRBV4-2 and TRBJ2-2; perhaps TRBD2 as D (7 bases). V was shortened by 1 base and J by 6 bases, with 15 bases between the two germline ends. CDR1 and CDR2 from the germline V gene are LGHNA and YNFKEQ. The length of the CDR3 is 16 residues.

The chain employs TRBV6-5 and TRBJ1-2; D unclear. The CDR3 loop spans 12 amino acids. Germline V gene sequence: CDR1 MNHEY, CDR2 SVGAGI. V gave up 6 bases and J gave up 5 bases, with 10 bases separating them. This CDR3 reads CASRTGRYGYTF. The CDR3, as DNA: TGTGCCAGCAGGACCGGGCGTTATGGCTACACCTTC.